One TCR beta chain is described in this entry. The antigen is undetermined. The sample belongs to a study of cytomegalovirus exposure and HLA in healthy donors. Findings and limits, study-wide: DRB1 showed the most TCR associations and HLA-C the fewest in a later analysis, as rates varied by HLA locus.

CDR3 length: 15 amino acids. Germline V lookup: CDR1 SGHRS, CDR2 YFSETQ. The ends lost 4 bases at V and 0 bases at J; junction bases unmatched: 4. Use of 60 Vbeta and 13 Jbeta primers characterized the PCR. Libraries were prepared by immunoSEQ multiplex PCR; TCRdb keeps only in-frame clonotypes and omits some of them. There are hundreds of thousands of clones in the sample; around 80% occur only once, and less than 3.5% lies in the top ten. This TCR came from a woman aged 60-75 years in good health and CMV-seropositive. The rearrangement uses TRBV5-1 and TRBJ1-2, with 9 bases matching TRBD1. The sequenced sample consisted of PBMCs. The CDR3 reads CASSATGGPNYGYTF. The CDR3 nucleotides read TGCGCCAGCAGCGCAACAGGGGGCCCTAACTATGGCTACACCTTC.